This paragraph reports one TCR beta chain. Its antigen is still unknown. The sample is drawn from a study of cytomegalovirus exposure and HLA in healthy donors. Study overall: HLA-typed donors were the source of around 87 million unique TCRs, which an early data release held.

Study findings and constraints: Later, TCR association rates were found to vary by HLA locus, highest for DRB1 and lowest for HLA-C. Presence/absence analyses treated sequencing depth as roughly uniform across donors. According to the study, roughly 160 TCR beta chains were cytomegalovirus-associated.

CDR1 and CDR2 (germline): SGHRS, YFSETQ. The V and J ends lost 0 bases and 7 bases respectively, with 11 bases between them. This CDR3 spans 14 amino acids. Primers for the PCR totalled 60 Vbeta and 13 Jbeta. This table comes from immunoSEQ multiplex PCR, and its TCRdb copy is limited to in-frame clones, with some not included. In the table there are under 100,000 clones, about four fifths of which are singletons. Sequenced: PBMCs. The rearrangement joins TRBV5-1 to TRBJ1-5; TRBD1 is a possible D gene (5 bases). This TCR was recovered from a man aged 18 to 30 in good health and CMV-seropositive. CDR3 loop: CASSLVQGGQPQHF. The DNA of the CDR3 is TGCGCCAGCAGCTTGGTGCAGGGCGGACAGCCCCAGCATTTT.